The present T cell receptor beta chain was sequenced within a study of graft-versus-host responses after intestinal transplantation. Points from the study as a whole: With peak circulating GvH clone levels came an association with early post-transplant HvG declines.

The researchers put some 200,000 CFSE-labeled responder cells into plates with some 200,000 irradiated, violet-dye-labeled stimulator cells. This clone was counted between two and nine times. Germline V lookup: CDR1 LNHDA, CDR2 SQIVND (reference sequence). V lost 3 bases and J 0 bases, leaving 10 bases between the germline ends. The CDR3 sequence is 15 residues long. Some clones are missing from TCRdb's copy, which holds only in-frame ones; the method was immunoSEQ multiplex PCR. Of about 7,200 clones listed, less than 40% were seen once; the top ten hold roughly 3.7%. Source: alloreactive CD4+ T cells from a mixed lymphocyte reaction culture, taken before transplantation. The subset: CFSE-low proliferating T cells sorted from roughly six-day pre-transplant mixed lymphocyte reaction (GvH or HvG direction). The TCR was taken from a human patient who was an organ donor for intestinal transplantation. The chain carries TRBV19 and TRBJ2-3, with D perhaps matching TRBD1 (5 bases). The CDR3 spells CASSMRQTSTDTQYF. The CDR3 DNA reads as TGTGCCAGTAGTATGCGACAGACAAGCACAGATACGCAGTATTTT. Filled out from reference TRBV19 and TRBJ2-3, the complete variable domain reads DGGITQSPKYLFRKEGQNVTLSCEQNLNHDAMYWYRQDPGQGLRLIYYSQIVNDFQKGDIAEGYSVSREKKESFPLTVTSAQKNPTAFYLCASSMRQTSTDTQYFGPGTRLTVL.